What follows describes a single T cell receptor beta chain. This record belongs to a study of blood T cell repertoires in COVID-19. In the study overall: Samples taken during acute and convalescent COVID-19 were collected in the United States, Italy and Spain. PBMCs, B-cell-depleted T cells, or T cells provided the cDNA or gDNA that made up the material.

Methods used by the authors: Estimation of nucleated cell counts relied on the amplification of reference gene primers. Some clones are missing from TCRdb's copy, which holds only in-frame ones; the method was immunoSEQ multiplex PCR. D and trimming come from the DNA, and the V and J calls and clone size come from that table. Found here are around 130,000 clones, more than 75% of them singletons; the top ten hold about 16%. The length of the CDR3 is 14 residues. Germline lookup yields CDR1 LGHDT and CDR2 YNNKEL (reference sequence). V shed 0 bases and J shed 5 bases, with 11 bases lying between them.

Sample: peripheral blood. This rearrangement joins TRBV3-1 (or the pseudogene TRBV3-2) to TRBJ2-7; D is perhaps TRBD2 (5 bases). This TCR was recovered from a woman aged 45-65 years who had recovered from COVID-19. CDR3 residues: CASSQEGGFDEQYF. The CDR3 DNA sequence: TGTGCCAGCAGCCAAGAAGGCGGGTTCGACGAGCAGTACTTC.